Described below is a single T cell receptor beta chain sequence and its context. Its antigen is still unknown. The data derive from a study of identical twins. Study-wide points: Cord blood beta clonotypes present at high abundance carried fewer insertions; no such pattern appeared in memory repertoires. Weaker excess twin sharing was seen among beta out-of-frame sequences.

V gave up 5 bases and J gave up 8 bases, with 9 bases separating them. Germline CDR1 LGHDT, CDR2 YNNKEL (reference sequence). The CDR3 length is 11 residues. TCRdb re-analysed the 5' RACE reads in MiXCR, keeping a single row per CDR3 protein. The table lists around 1.7 million distinct CDR3 sequences, about 32% of them singletons. What was sequenced was cord blood. The chain is built from TRBV3-1 and TRBJ1-2; D not certain. This receptor was taken from a newborn girl in good health. The CDR3 sequence is CASSSIQGYTF. The CDR3 bases are TGTGCCAGCAGCTCGATTCAGGGCTACACCTTC.